This T cell receptor beta chain comes out of a study of tumor-infiltrating lymphocytes in oesophageal squamous cell carcinoma. From the PCR reads, TCRdb called clonotypes with MiXCR, one entry per CDR3 protein. The repertoire holds around 12,000 distinct CDR3 sequences, with approximately 50% as singletons. This clonotype occurred a few times. The CDR3 has 14 amino acids. Between the trimmed V and J ends, which lost 4 bases and 0 bases, there was a span of 8 bases. Germline CDR1 SGHTA, CDR2 FQGNSA. This receptor was taken from a female donor with esophageal squamous cell carcinoma. The rearrangement joins TRBV7-2 to TRBJ2-3; D may be TRBD2 (5 bases). Sequenced sample: esophageal tumor tissue. This CDR3 reads CASSSDSSTDTQYF. CDR3 DNA: TGTGCCAGCAGCTCGGACTCGAGCACAGATACGCAGTATTTT.